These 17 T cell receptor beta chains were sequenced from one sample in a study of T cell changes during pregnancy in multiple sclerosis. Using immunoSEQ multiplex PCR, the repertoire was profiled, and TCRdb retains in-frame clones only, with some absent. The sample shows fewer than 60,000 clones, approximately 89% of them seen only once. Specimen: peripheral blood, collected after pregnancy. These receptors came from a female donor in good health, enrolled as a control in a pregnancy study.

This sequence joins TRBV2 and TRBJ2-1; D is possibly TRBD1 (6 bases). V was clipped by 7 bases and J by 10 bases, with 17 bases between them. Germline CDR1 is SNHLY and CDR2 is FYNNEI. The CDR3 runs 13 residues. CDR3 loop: CASIPNLDREQFF. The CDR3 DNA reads TGTGCCAGCATTCCGAACTTAGACAGGGAGCAGTTCTTC.

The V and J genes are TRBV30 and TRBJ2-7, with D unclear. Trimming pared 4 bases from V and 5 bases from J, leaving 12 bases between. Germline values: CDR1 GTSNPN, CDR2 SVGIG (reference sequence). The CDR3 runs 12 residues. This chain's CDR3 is CAWTSPRDEQYF. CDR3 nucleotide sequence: TGTGCCTGGACTTCCCCCCGGGACGAGCAGTACTTC.

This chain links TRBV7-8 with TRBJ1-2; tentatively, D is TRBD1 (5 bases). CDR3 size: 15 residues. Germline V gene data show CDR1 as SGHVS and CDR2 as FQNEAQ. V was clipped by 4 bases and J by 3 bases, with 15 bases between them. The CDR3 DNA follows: TGTGCCAGCAGCTCCGGGGGTTCGGGGCACTATGGCTACACCTTC. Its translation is CASSSGGSGHYGYTF.

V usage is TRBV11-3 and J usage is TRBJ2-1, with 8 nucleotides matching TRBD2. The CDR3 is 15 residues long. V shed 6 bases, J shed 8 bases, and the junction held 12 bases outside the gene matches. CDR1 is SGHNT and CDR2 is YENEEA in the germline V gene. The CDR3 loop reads CASSAPNGREDEQFF. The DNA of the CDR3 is TGTGCCAGCAGTGCCCCTAACGGGAGGGAAGATGAGCAGTTCTTC.

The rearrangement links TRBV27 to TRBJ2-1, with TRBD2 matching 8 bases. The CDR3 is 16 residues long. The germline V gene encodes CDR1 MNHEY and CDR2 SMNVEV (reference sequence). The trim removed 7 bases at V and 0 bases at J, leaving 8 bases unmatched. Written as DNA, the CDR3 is TGTGCCAGCACCGTTAGCGGGACTAGCTCCTACAATGAGCAGTTCTTC. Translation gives CASTVSGTSSYNEQFF.

CDR3 amino acids: CASSLDRQGAGNTIYF. The CDR3 nucleotides are TGTGCCAGCAGCTTAGATCGGCAGGGGGCCGGAAACACCATATATTTT. V and J are TRBV7-8 and TRBJ1-3; 8 bases line up with TRBD1. The length of the CDR3 is 16 residues. From germline, CDR1 is SGHVS and CDR2 FQNEAQ. J was trimmed by 4 bases and V by 1 base; bases with no gene match: 6.

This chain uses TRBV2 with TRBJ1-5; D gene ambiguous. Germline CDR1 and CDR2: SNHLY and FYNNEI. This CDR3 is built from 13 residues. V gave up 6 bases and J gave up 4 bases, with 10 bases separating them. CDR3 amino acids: CASRAQENQPQHF. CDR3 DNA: TGTGCCAGCAGAGCTCAGGAAAATCAGCCCCAGCATTTT. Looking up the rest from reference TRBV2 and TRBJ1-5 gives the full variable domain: EPEVTQTPSHQVTQMGQEVILRCVPISNHLYFYWYRQILGQKVEFLVSFYNNEISEKSEIFDDQFSVERPDGSNFTLKIRSTKLEDSAMYFCASRAQENQPQHFGDGTRLSIL.

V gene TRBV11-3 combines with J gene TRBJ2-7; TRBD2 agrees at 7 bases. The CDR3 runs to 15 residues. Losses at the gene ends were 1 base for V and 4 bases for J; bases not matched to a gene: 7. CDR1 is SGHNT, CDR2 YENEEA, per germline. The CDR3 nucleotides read TGTGCCAGCAGCTTAGCCGGTGTTAGCGGGTACGAGCAGTACTTC. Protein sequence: CASSLAGVSGYEQYF.

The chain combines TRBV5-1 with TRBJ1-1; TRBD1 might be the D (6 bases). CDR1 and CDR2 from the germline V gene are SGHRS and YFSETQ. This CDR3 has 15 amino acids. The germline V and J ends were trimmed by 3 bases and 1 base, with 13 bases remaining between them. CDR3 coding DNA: TGCGCCAGCAGCTGGAATACAGGGACGAACACTGAAGCTTTCTTT. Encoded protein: CASSWNTGTNTEAFF. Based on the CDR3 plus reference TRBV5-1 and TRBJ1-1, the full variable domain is KAGVTQTPRYLIKTRGQQVTLSCSPISGHRSVSWYQQTPGQGLQFLFEYFSETQRNKGNFPGRFSGRQFSNSRSEMNVSTLELGDSALYLCASSWNTGTNTEAFFGQGTRLTVV.

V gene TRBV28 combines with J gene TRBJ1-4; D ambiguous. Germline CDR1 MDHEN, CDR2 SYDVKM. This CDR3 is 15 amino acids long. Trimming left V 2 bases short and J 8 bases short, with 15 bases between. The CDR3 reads CASSLKAGFREKLFF. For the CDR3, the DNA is TGTGCCAGCAGTTTAAAGGCGGGGTTTAGGGAAAAACTGTTTTTT. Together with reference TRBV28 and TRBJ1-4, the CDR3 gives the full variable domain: DVKVTQSSRYLVKRTGEKVFLECVQDMDHENMFWYRQDPGLGLRLIYFSYDVKMKEKGDIPEGYSVSREKKERFSLILESASTNQTSMYLCASSLKAGFREKLFFGSGTQLSVL.

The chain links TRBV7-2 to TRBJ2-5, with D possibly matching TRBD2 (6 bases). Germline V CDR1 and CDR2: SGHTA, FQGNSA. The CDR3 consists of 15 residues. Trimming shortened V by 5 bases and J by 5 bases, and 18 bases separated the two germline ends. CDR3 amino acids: CASSPSVGGMETQYF. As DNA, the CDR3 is TGTGCCAGCAGCCCCTCTGTCGGGGGAATGGAGACCCAGTACTTC. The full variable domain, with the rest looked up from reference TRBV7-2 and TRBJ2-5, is GAGVSQSPSNKVTEKGKDVELRCDPISGHTALYWYRQSLGQGLEFLIYFQGNSAPDKSGLPSDRFSAERTGGSVSTLTIQRTQQEDSAVYLCASSPSVGGMETQYFGPGTRLLVL.

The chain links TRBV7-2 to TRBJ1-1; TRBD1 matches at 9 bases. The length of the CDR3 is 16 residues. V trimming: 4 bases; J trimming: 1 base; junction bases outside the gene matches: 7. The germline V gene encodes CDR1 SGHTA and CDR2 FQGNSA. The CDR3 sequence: CASSSRKGQGNTEAFF. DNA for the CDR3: TGTGCCAGCAGCTCCCGGAAGGGACAGGGGAACACTGAAGCTTTCTTT.

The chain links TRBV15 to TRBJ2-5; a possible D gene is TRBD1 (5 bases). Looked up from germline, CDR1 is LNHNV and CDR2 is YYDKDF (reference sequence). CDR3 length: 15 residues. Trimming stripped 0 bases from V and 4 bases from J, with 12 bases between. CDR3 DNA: TGTGCCACCAGCAGAGACAGGGTTAGGGGAGAGACCCAGTACTTC. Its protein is CATSRDRVRGETQYF.

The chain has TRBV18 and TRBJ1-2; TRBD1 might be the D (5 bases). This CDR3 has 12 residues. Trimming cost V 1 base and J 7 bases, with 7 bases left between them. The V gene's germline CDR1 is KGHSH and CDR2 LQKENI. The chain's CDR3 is CASSPLRVGYTF. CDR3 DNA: TGTGCCAGCTCACCACTCAGGGTTGGCTACACCTTC.

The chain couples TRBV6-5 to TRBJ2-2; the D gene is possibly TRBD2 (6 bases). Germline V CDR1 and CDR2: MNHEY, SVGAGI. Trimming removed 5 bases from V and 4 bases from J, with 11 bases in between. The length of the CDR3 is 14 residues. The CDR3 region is CASSATRSTGELFF. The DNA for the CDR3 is TGTGCCAGCAGTGCGACTAGAAGCACCGGGGAGCTGTTTTTT.

CDR3 protein: CASSAGQGITGELFF. Here the CDR3 DNA reads TGTGCCAGCAGTGCGGGACAGGGGATCACCGGGGAGCTGTTTTTT. The genes are TRBV27 and TRBJ2-2; 10 nucleotides align to TRBD1. The trim removed 5 bases at V and 4 bases at J, leaving 4 bases unmatched. From germline, CDR1 is MNHEY and CDR2 SMNVEV (reference sequence). This CDR3 is 15 amino acids long.

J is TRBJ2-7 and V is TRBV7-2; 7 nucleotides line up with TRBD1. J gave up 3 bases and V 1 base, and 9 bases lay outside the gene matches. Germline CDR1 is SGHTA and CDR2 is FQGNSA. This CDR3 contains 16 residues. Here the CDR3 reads CASSLDMRAGGYEQYF. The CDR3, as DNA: TGTGCCAGCAGCTTAGACATGAGGGCAGGGGGCTACGAGCAGTACTTC.